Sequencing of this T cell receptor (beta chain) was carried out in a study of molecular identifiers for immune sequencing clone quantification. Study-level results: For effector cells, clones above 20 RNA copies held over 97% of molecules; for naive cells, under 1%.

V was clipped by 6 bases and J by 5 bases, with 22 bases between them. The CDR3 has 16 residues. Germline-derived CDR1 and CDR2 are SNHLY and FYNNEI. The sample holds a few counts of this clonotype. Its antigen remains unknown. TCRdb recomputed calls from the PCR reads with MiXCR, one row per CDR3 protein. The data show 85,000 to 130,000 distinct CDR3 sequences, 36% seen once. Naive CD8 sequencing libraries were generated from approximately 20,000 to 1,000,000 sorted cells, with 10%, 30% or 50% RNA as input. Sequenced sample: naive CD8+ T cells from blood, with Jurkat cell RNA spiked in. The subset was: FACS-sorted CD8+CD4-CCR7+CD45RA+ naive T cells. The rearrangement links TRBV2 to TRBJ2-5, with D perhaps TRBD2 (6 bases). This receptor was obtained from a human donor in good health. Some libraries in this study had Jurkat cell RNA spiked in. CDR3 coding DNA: TGTGCCAGCAGGGCGGGGTCCTCCAAGGTGCAGGAGACCCAGTACTTC. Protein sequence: CASRAGSSKVQETQYF.